Following are 19 T cell receptor beta chains from one sample sequenced in a study of early T cells in non-severe SARS-CoV-2 infection. TCRdb analysed the 5' RACE reads with MiXCR anew, one entry per CDR3 protein. This sample has around 40,000 distinct CDR3 sequences, with about 6.8% found just once. Sequencing used whole blood, obtained at baseline. All receptors derive from an adult who was a healthcare worker with PCR-confirmed SARS-CoV-2 infection or an uninfected control (not recorded which).

Many counts were recorded for this clonotype. This chain joins TRBV30 and TRBJ2-1, with D possibly called TRBD1 or TRBD2 (5 bases each). The CDR3 sequence is 14 residues long. Trimming cost V 0 bases and J 4 bases, with 10 bases left between them. Germline lookup yields CDR1 GTSNPN and CDR2 SVGIG (reference sequence). CDR3 loop: CAWSVTGLYNEQFF. In nucleotides, the CDR3 is TGTGCCTGGAGTGTAACAGGACTTTACAATGAGCAGTTCTTC.

This clonotype was observed at least ten times. Mismatch with germline at one junction end may stem from a read error. J is TRBJ1-1 and V is TRBV7-9; the D is unclear. This CDR3 has 13 amino acids. Germline CDR1 and CDR2: SEHNR and FQNEAQ (reference sequence). The CDR3 sequence is CASSLAWGTEAFF. The CDR3, as DNA: TGTGCCAGCAGCCTAGCCTGGGGCACTGAAGCTTTCTTT.

This clonotype was counted a few times. This chain uses TRBV10-3 with TRBJ2-7; TRBD1 matches 8 bases. The CDR3 has 14 residues. V shed 5 bases and J 0 bases; nucleotides not matched to a gene: 3. Germline V gene data show CDR1 as ENHRY and CDR2 as SYGVKD. This chain's CDR3 is CAISPGTGSYEQYF. Here the CDR3 DNA reads TGTGCCATCAGTCCCGGGACAGGCTCCTACGAGCAGTACTTC.

Ten or more counts support this clonotype. The rearrangement joins TRBV7-9 to TRBJ1-4, with 7 bases fitting TRBD1. CDR3 size: 15 residues. Germline CDR1 SEHNR, CDR2 FQNEAQ (reference sequence). Unmatched junction bases numbered 6, after V lost 3 bases and J lost 5 bases. The CDR3: CASSFLGTENEKLFF. CDR3 sequence (DNA): TGTGCCAGCAGCTTTTTGGGGACAGAGAATGAAAAACTGTTTTTT.

This clonotype was detected ten times or more. DNA of the CDR3: TGTGCCAGCCTAAAGGGGGCCGGCACCGGGGAGCTGTTTTTT. Its translation: CASLKGAGTGELFF. This chain connects TRBV12-3 or TRBV12-4 to TRBJ2-2; 7 nucleotides match TRBD1. J was trimmed by 4 bases and V by 8 bases; bases with no gene match: 7. This CDR3 region has 14 residues.

This chain links TRBV5-5 with TRBJ2-5, with D tentatively TRBD1 or TRBD2 (5 bases each). The V end lost 4 bases, the J end lost 4 bases, and 20 bases lay between the germline ends. Germline V gene data show CDR1 as SGHKS and CDR2 as YYEKEE (reference sequence). The CDR3 has 16 amino acids. The CDR3 loop is CASSMAGQGGRETQYF. As DNA, the CDR3 is TGTGCCAGCAGCATGGCGGGTCAGGGCGGACGAGAGACCCAGTACTTC.

This clonotype was recorded many times. The V and J genes are TRBV5-1 and TRBJ2-2; 7 bases align to TRBD1. CDR3 length: 14 residues. V lost 4 bases, J lost 4 bases, and 4 bases stayed unmatched. From germline, CDR1 is SGHRS and CDR2 YFSETQ. The CDR3 DNA reads as TGCGCCAGCAGCGCTAACAGGGGCACCGGGGAGCTGTTTTTT. Translating gives CASSANRGTGELFF.

This clonotype has a count of ten or more. The chain combines TRBV29-1 with TRBJ2-7; D may be TRBD1 (7 bases). This CDR3 is 12 amino acids long. The germline CDR1 and CDR2 sequences are SQVTM and ANQGSEA. The V and J ends lost 7 bases and 2 bases respectively, with 12 bases between them. The CDR3 is CSGGGGAYEQYF. The CDR3 nucleotides are TGCAGCGGTGGAGGGGGCGCCTACGAGCAGTACTTC.

In its sample, this clonotype was seen many times. The chain carries TRBV18 and TRBJ1-2; D is ambiguous. This CDR3 region has 13 residues. CDR1 is KGHSH, CDR2 LQKENI, per germline. V lost 4 bases to trimming and J lost 6 bases, with 12 bases between them. In DNA form, the CDR3 reads TGTGCCAGCTCACAAGACACCGCCGATGGCTACACCTTC. Its translation is CASSQDTADGYTF.

The table lists this clonotype with many counts. The rearrangement joins TRBV30 to TRBJ2-1; possible D gene TRBD1, 5 bases. V was shortened by 6 bases and J by 0 bases, with 15 bases between the two germline ends. This CDR3 region has 15 residues. In germline, CDR1 is GTSNPN, CDR2 SVGIG (reference sequence). The CDR3 nucleotides are TGTGCCTGCACGGACAAACTGCGCTCCTACAATGAGCAGTTCTTC. Residues: CACTDKLRSYNEQFF.

This clonotype occurred a few times. The J gene is TRBJ2-1, the V gene TRBV11-2; 10 nucleotides align to TRBD2. V dropped 4 bases and J dropped 3; count of bases not matched to a gene: 18. CDR1 and CDR2 from the germline V gene are SGHAT and FQNNGV. The CDR3 spans 20 residues. The CDR3 region has the DNA TGTGCCAGCAGCTCCAGTGGGATCCTGAGCGGGAGGGCGAACTACAATGAGCAGTTCTTC. Translating it yields CASSSSGILSGRANYNEQFF.

Turning to this clonotype: A much larger clone differs by one base, so this may be a read error. V gene TRBV5-1 combines with J gene TRBJ2-3; TRBD2 matches 9 bases. The trim removed 9 bases at V and 5 bases at J, leaving 10 bases unmatched. This CDR3 is built from 14 residues. Germline CDR1 and CDR2: SGHRS and YFSETQ. CDR3 sequence: CANQGAGGIDTQYF. In DNA, the CDR3 is TGCGCCAACCAAGGAGCGGGAGGAATAGATACGCAGTATTTT.

This clonotype was recorded many times. The V call is TRBV27, the J call TRBJ2-7, with D hard to call. Trimming pared 4 bases from V and 3 bases from J, leaving 13 bases between. This CDR3 has 14 residues. Germline-derived CDR1 and CDR2 are MNHEY and SMNVEV (reference sequence). In nucleotides, the CDR3 is TGTGCCAGCAGTTCCATCTCGGCATTCTACGAGCAGTACTTC. Amino acids: CASSSISAFYEQYF.

This clonotype was seen ten or more times. V is TRBV5-1 and J is TRBJ1-5; D uncertain. Trimming removed 0 bases at V and 5 bases at J, with 9 bases between. Looked up from germline, CDR1 is SGHRS and CDR2 is YFSETQ. CDR3 length: 14 amino acids. CDR3 amino acids: CASSLEGSDQPQHF. CDR3 sequence (DNA): TGCGCCAGCAGCTTGGAAGGGTCGGATCAGCCCCAGCATTTT.

This clonotype was picked up many times. This rearrangement joins TRBV10-3 to TRBJ1-5; the D is unclear. Trimming left V 6 bases short and J 4 bases short, with 13 bases between. The germline CDR1 and CDR2 sequences are ENHRY and SYGVKD. The CDR3 totals 14 residues. CDR3 sequence (DNA): TGTGCCATCAGCCGGGGAGCCGCTAATCAGCCCCAGCATTTT. It yields the protein CAISRGAANQPQHF.

This clonotype was seen at least ten times. The CDR3 spells CSFPDPGFYEQFF. In DNA, the CDR3 is TGCAGCTTCCCCGACCCAGGGTTTTATGAGCAGTTCTTC. The chain has TRBV29-1 and TRBJ2-1; TRBD1 might be the D (5 bases). The CDR3 has 13 residues. From germline, CDR1 is SQVTM and CDR2 ANQGSEA. Deletions cut 8 bases from V and 8 bases from J, with 19 bases between.

The CDR3 region has the DNA TGTGCCAGCAGTTTACCCGGGACAGGGTTAAACTATGGCTACACCTTC. Protein: CASSLPGTGLNYGYTF. This chain joins TRBV28 and TRBJ1-2, with 9 nucleotides matching TRBD1. Germline V gene data show CDR1 as MDHEN and CDR2 as SYDVKM. Trimming took 2 bases from V and 2 from J; bases not matched to a gene: 6. This CDR3 comprises 16 residues.

This clonotype was recorded many times. The J gene is TRBJ2-1, the V gene TRBV5-1; 11 bases fit TRBD2. Germline V CDR1 and CDR2: SGHRS, YFSETQ. V was clipped by 3 bases and J by 11 bases; unmatched bases: 10. This CDR3 has 15 residues. The CDR3 DNA sequence: TGCGCCAGCAGCTCGGCATCCCTAGCGGGAGGAAAGCAGTTCTTC. It yields the protein CASSSASLAGGKQFF.

At least ten counts were recorded for this clonotype. The V and J genes are TRBV20-1 and TRBJ1-1; the D is unclear. This CDR3 is 12 amino acids long. The germline V gene encodes CDR1 DFQATT and CDR2 SNEGSKA (reference sequence). The V end was cut by 7 bases, the J end by 1 base, with 10 bases between. Written as DNA, the CDR3 is TGCAGTGTCATGGGCCCGAACACTGAAGCTTTCTTT. Translated: CSVMGPNTEAFF.